A single sample gave rise to the 13 T cell receptor beta chains below, sequenced in a study of regulatory T cells in long-lasting Graves disease. Time point of the sample: newly diagnosed GD, antithyroid drugs for less than 3 months. From RNA extracted from PBMCs, the TCR library was made. Researchers made TCR beta libraries by using iRepertoire HTBI primers and running Arm-PCR on CDR3 regions. TCRdb itself ran the multiplex PCR reads through MiXCR, one entry per CDR3 protein. Here the sample spans approximately 460,000 distinct CDR3 sequences, around 15% being singletons. In addition, the sample was reused for a study of T cells in Graves' hyperthyroidism and ophthalmopathy.

The sample in question was peripheral blood mononuclear cells (PBMCs), obtained at new diagnosis, from a patient treated with antithyroid drugs. These receptors were obtained from a woman younger than 45 with Graves disease.

The rearrangement uses TRBV5-4 and TRBJ2-5; 8 nucleotides line up with TRBD2. V gave up 0 bases and J gave up 1 base; unmatched junction bases: 5. Germline V CDR1 and CDR2: SGHNT, YYREEE (reference sequence). The CDR3 totals 16 residues. CDR3 sequence: CASSLALAGLQETQYF. CDR3 in DNA: TGTGCCAGCAGCTTGGCGTTAGCGGGGCTCCAAGAGACCCAGTACTTC. The whole variable domain, filled in from reference TRBV5-4 and TRBJ2-5, reads ETGVTQSPTHLIKTRGQQVTLRCSSQSGHNTVSWYQQALGQGPQFIFQYYREEENGRGNFPPRFSGLQFPNYSSELNVNALELDDSALYLCASSLALAGLQETQYFGPGTRLLVL.

This clonotype has more than one count but fewer than ten. The genes are TRBV7-2 and TRBJ2-7; D may be TRBD1 (6 bases). Trimming cost V 6 bases and J 2 bases, with 17 bases left between them. Germline V gene lookup returns CDR1 SGHTA and CDR2 FQGNSA. The CDR3 is 15 amino acids. Here the CDR3 DNA reads TGTGCCAGCAGTTCGCGGACAGTTCGAACCTACGAGCAGTACTTC. Protein sequence: CASSSRTVRTYEQYF. The full variable domain, its missing parts supplied by reference TRBV7-2 and TRBJ2-7, is GAGVSQSPSNKVTEKGKDVELRCDPISGHTALYWYRQSLGQGLEFLIYFQGNSAPDKSGLPSDRFSAERTGGSVSTLTIQRTQQEDSAVYLCASSSRTVRTYEQYFGPGTRLTVT.

The table lists this clonotype with many counts. The genes are TRBV27 and TRBJ2-3; TRBD2 matches 7 bases. This CDR3 region has 13 residues. V shed 6 bases and J 4 bases; nucleotides not matched to a gene: 4. Germline CDR1 MNHEY, CDR2 SMNVEV (reference sequence). CDR3 sequence: CASRSAGSDTQYF. The CDR3 DNA follows: TGTGCCAGCAGATCAGCGGGATCAGATACGCAGTATTTT.

V gene TRBV6-1 combines with J gene TRBJ2-3; weak D call: TRBD2 (6 bases). Germline CDR1 reads MNHNS; CDR2 reads SASEGT. Trimming removed 4 bases at V and 8 bases at J, with 10 bases between. This CDR3 has 12 amino acids. The CDR3 spells CASSAPGLTQYF. The CDR3 coding sequence is TGTGCCAGCAGTGCACCGGGACTTACGCAGTATTTT.

The chain joins TRBV29-1 to TRBJ2-7; D may be TRBD1 (6 bases). Trimming took 4 bases from V and 4 from J, leaving 17 bases between them. The CDR3 consists of 14 residues. Germline values: CDR1 SQVTM, CDR2 ANQGSEA. The CDR3 region has the DNA TGCAGCGTTGGTTTGGGCAGGGGATTTTACGAGCAGTACTTC. Encoded protein: CSVGLGRGFYEQYF.

This clonotype has a single count. V is TRBV25-1 and J is TRBJ1-4, with D uncertain. Trimming pared 3 bases from V and 7 bases from J, leaving 12 bases between. CDR1 and CDR2 from the germline V gene are MGHDK and SYGVNS. The CDR3 sequence is 14 residues long. The CDR3 sequence: CASSEGFWSEKLFF. The CDR3 region has the DNA TGTGCCAGCAGTGAGGGTTTCTGGTCTGAAAAACTGTTTTTT.

This clonotype was seen at least ten times. V usage is TRBV11-2 and J usage is TRBJ2-7, with 12 bases aligning to TRBD1. CDR1 is SGHAT and CDR2 is FQNNGV in the germline V gene. The CDR3 sequence is 13 residues long. The J segment lost 12 bases and the V segment lost 5 bases, leaving 8 bases of the junction unmatched. In nucleotides, the CDR3 is TGTGCCAGCAGCCATCCCGGGACAGGGGGCTTGTACTTC. It yields the protein CASSHPGTGGLYF.

V usage is TRBV5-6 and J usage is TRBJ2-3; D is unclear. With 2 bases removed from V and 14 bases from J, the gap between germline ends came to 21 bases. Germline CDR1 and CDR2: SGHDT and YYEEEE. The CDR3 consists of 14 residues. CDR3 amino acids: CASSFQRSPNSRYF. In DNA form, the CDR3 reads TGTGCCAGCAGCTTCCAAAGGTCCCCTAATTCGCGGTATTTT.

This clonotype was counted at least ten times. V gene TRBV10-3 combines with J gene TRBJ1-2; D is unclear. V gave up 3 bases and J gave up 4 bases, with 6 bases separating them. The CDR3 sequence is 12 residues long. CDR1 is ENHRY, CDR2 SYGVKD, per germline. The CDR3 coding sequence is TGTGCCATCAGTGACCTAGGCTATGGCTACACCTTC. It is translated as CAISDLGYGYTF.

Only a few counts were recorded for this clonotype. The conserved phenylalanine or tryptophan is not found at the CDR3 terminus, so this likely reflects a read error. The chain combines TRBV7-9 with TRBJ2-7, with D perhaps given as TRBD1 or TRBD2 (5 bases each). The germline CDR1 and CDR2 sequences are SEHNR and FQNEAQ (reference sequence). V shed 5 bases and J shed 5 bases, with 19 bases lying between them. The CDR3 sequence is 15 residues long. Here the CDR3 DNA reads TGTGCCAGCAGCCCCGTAGGGGAGAAGGGAAACGAGCAGTACCTC. Translated: CASSPVGEKGNEQYL.

This clonotype has only a few counts. The chain combines TRBV27 with TRBJ2-7, with D perhaps matching TRBD1 (6 bases). The CDR3 extends over 14 amino acids. V was pared by 5 bases and J by 4 bases, with 15 bases between. Germline loops: CDR1 MNHEY, CDR2 SMNVEV (reference sequence). The CDR3 reads CASSVPDRLYEQYF. The CDR3 DNA follows: TGTGCCAGCAGTGTTCCGGACAGACTTTACGAGCAGTACTTC.

This clonotype came up many times. V is TRBV18 and J is TRBJ2-3; a possible D gene is TRBD2 (6 bases). Germline V lookup: CDR1 KGHSH, CDR2 LQKENI. The CDR3 is made up of 16 amino acids. Trimming left V 1 base short and J 3 bases short, with 14 bases between. CDR3 sequence reads: CASSPLEGKETDTQYF. The CDR3 bases are TGTGCCAGCTCACCACTGGAGGGGAAGGAGACAGATACGCAGTATTTT.

Note on this clonotype: This may be a read error, as it is one base from a much larger clone. The J gene is TRBJ1-1, the V gene TRBV7-9, with a weak D call TRBD1 (5 bases). The germline gives CDR1 SEHNR, CDR2 FQNEAQ (reference sequence). The CDR3 contains 14 residues. In nucleotides, the CDR3 is TGTGCCAGCAGCCCCGGACACCGGAACGCTGAAGCTTTCTTT. Translated, it gives CASSPGHRNAEAFF.